The 24 T cell receptor beta chains presented below share a single source sample, sequenced in a study of T cell repertoires and HLA-DP antigens. Sequencing used immunoSEQ multiplex PCR; TCRdb keeps in-frame clones, though not all of them. The sample yields 1,500 to 2,000 clones, more than 75% seen once. CD4+ cells expanded for 15 days were restimulated 24 h with allogeneic-DPB1 HeLa cells. Cells were stimulated with HeLa cells transduced with HLA-DPA1/DPB1, HLA-DM, invariant chain and CD80. Sequencing used CD137- CD4+ T cells from cultured PBMCs. These receptor sequences come from a man between 45 and 60 years old in good health and CMV-seronegative.

The chain employs TRBV18 and TRBJ1-2, with D perhaps matching TRBD1 (6 bases). Germline V gene lookup returns CDR1 KGHSH and CDR2 LQKENI. The germline V and J ends were trimmed by 4 bases and 2 bases, with 8 bases remaining between them. CDR3 length: 13 amino acids. The CDR3 sequence: CASSQTGNYGYTF. The CDR3 DNA follows: TGTGCCAGCTCACAAACAGGGAACTATGGCTACACCTTC.

The rearrangement links TRBV6-6 to TRBJ2-2, with D perhaps TRBD1 or TRBD2 (6 bases each). Trimming stripped 9 bases from V and 5 bases from J, with 16 bases between. The CDR3 is made up of 14 amino acids. The germline CDR1 and CDR2 sequences are MNHNY and SVGAGI (reference sequence). The CDR3 sequence is CARWEQGGTGELFF. The CDR3 DNA is TGTGCCAGATGGGAACAGGGAGGTACCGGGGAGCTGTTTTTT.

The V call is TRBV15, the J call TRBJ2-6; either TRBD1 or TRBD2 may supply D (5 bases each). Trimming left V 8 bases short and J 7 bases short, with 21 bases between. The germline V gene has CDR1 LNHNV and CDR2 YYDKDF (reference sequence). The CDR3 loop spans 16 amino acids. In DNA, the CDR3 is TGTGCCACCGGGCCAGGGAGTGCGGTTGGTGCCAACGTCCTGACTTTC. Encoded protein: CATGPGSAVGANVLTF.

A few counts support this clone. The rearrangement joins TRBV11-2 to TRBJ2-1; weak D call: TRBD1 (5 bases). With 1 base removed from V and 0 bases from J, the gap between germline ends came to 10 bases. CDR1 and CDR2 from the germline V gene are SGHAT and FQNNGV. CDR3 length: 16 residues. CDR3 sequence (DNA): TGTGCCAGCAGCTTAGGTTACAGGAGCTCCTACAATGAGCAGTTCTTC. This gives the protein CASSLGYRSSYNEQFF.

The V gene is TRBV10-2, the J gene TRBJ1-1; TRBD1 matches at 7 bases. The CDR3 extends over 13 amino acids. CDR1 is WSHSY and CDR2 is SAAADI in the germline V gene. V shed 9 bases and J 5 bases; nucleotides not matched to a gene: 9. CDR3 in DNA: TGCGCCAGTGTGACAGGGAGCTTGACTGAAGCTTTCTTT. Encoded protein: CASVTGSLTEAFF.

The J gene is TRBJ2-1, the V gene TRBV11-3; D not resolved. This CDR3 region has 15 residues. V was shortened by 1 base and J by 0 bases, with 7 bases between the two germline ends. Germline CDR1 SGHNT, CDR2 YENEEA. CDR3 sequence: CASSLVAPSYNEQFF. For the CDR3, the DNA is TGTGCCAGCAGCTTAGTGGCACCCTCCTACAATGAGCAGTTCTTC. Filled out from reference TRBV11-3 and TRBJ2-1, the complete variable domain reads EAGVVQSPRYKIIEKKQPVAFWCNPISGHNTLYWYLQNLGQGPELLIRYENEEAVDDSQLPKDRFSAERLKGVDSTLKIQPAELGDSAVYLCASSLVAPSYNEQFFGPGTRLTVL.

This clone was recorded once. The V call is TRBV7-2, the J call TRBJ2-7; 16 bases agree with TRBD2. The CDR3 is 18 amino acids. Germline CDR1 SGHTA, CDR2 FQGNSA. The J segment lost 0 bases and the V segment lost 5 bases, leaving 7 bases of the junction unmatched. The DNA for the CDR3 is TGTGCCAGCAGCCTGGGACTAGCGGGGGGGTTTCGCTCCTACGAGCAGTACTTC. Amino acids: CASSLGLAGGFRSYEQYF.

The chain links TRBV6-5 to TRBJ2-3; TRBD2 aligns across 11 bases. This CDR3 has 14 residues. Germline CDR1 is MNHEY and CDR2 is SVGAGI. The trim removed 6 bases at V and 3 bases at J, leaving 2 bases unmatched. The CDR3 loop is CASRGLAVTDTQYF. The DNA of the CDR3 is TGTGCCAGCAGGGGACTAGCGGTGACAGATACGCAGTATTTT.

The V and J genes are TRBV7-8 and TRBJ2-2, with 8 positions matching TRBD1. V was clipped by 5 bases and J by 3 bases; unmatched bases: 8. Germline-derived CDR1 and CDR2 are SGHVS and FQNEAQ. The CDR3 contains 16 residues. CDR3 bases: TGTGCCAGCAGCGAAAGTAACAGGGGGTACACCGGGGAGCTGTTTTTT. Residues: CASSESNRGYTGELFF.

J is TRBJ1-5 and V is TRBV7-8; no clear D. This CDR3 contains 15 residues. In germline, CDR1 is SGHVS, CDR2 FQNEAQ. V lost 5 bases, J lost 0 bases, and 11 bases lay in between. The CDR3 sequence: CASSRLVNSNQPQHF. CDR3 sequence (DNA): TGTGCCAGCAGCCGTCTGGTAAATAGCAATCAGCCCCAGCATTTT.

A few counts support this clone. The chain joins TRBV7-6 to TRBJ2-4; maybe TRBD2 (5 bases). Matching the DNA end better, TRBJ2-7 makes the J call doubtful. Germline V gene sequence: CDR1 SGHVS, CDR2 FNYEAQ. There are 15 residues in the CDR3. The CDR3 is CASSLGEAGGYEQYF. The CDR3 DNA reads as TGTGCCAGCAGCTTAGGTGAGGCGGGCGGCTACGAGCAGTACTTC.

This rearrangement joins TRBV30 to TRBJ2-5; no reliable D call. This CDR3 comprises 13 residues. Trimming pared 6 bases from V and 5 bases from J, leaving 16 bases between. The germline gives CDR1 GTSNPN, CDR2 SVGIG (reference sequence). The CDR3 DNA sequence: TGTGCCTGCTCCCCAGACGGTATGGAGACCCAGTACTTC. The encoded protein is CACSPDGMETQYF.

The rearrangement joins TRBV19 to TRBJ2-7; no clear D gene. V lost 6 bases and J lost 0, with 6 bases in between. The CDR3 consists of 12 residues. CDR1 LNHDA and CDR2 SQIVND come from the germline V gene (reference sequence). The CDR3 here is CASRSSSYEQYF. CDR3 nucleotide sequence: TGTGCCAGTAGATCCAGCTCCTACGAGCAGTACTTC.

The chain uses TRBV29-1 and TRBJ1-2; D gene unclear. The CDR3 has 12 amino acids. V lost 2 bases and J 7 bases, leaving 11 bases between the germline ends. Germline CDR1 is SQVTM and CDR2 is ANQGSEA. DNA for the CDR3: TGCAGCGTTGAAACCGGCGGGAGTGGCTACACCTTC. Translated, it gives CSVETGGSGYTF. Variable domain in full (rest from reference TRBV29-1 and TRBJ1-2): SAVISQKPSRDICQRGTSLTIQCQVDSQVTMMFWYRQQPGQSLTLIATANQGSEATYESGFVIDKFPISRPNLTFSTLTVSNMSPEDSSIYLCSVETGGSGYTFGSGTRLTVV.

The V and J genes are TRBV5-1 and TRBJ1-5; D may be TRBD1 (6 bases). The germline V gene has CDR1 SGHRS and CDR2 YFSETQ. The CDR3 is 15 amino acids. The germline V and J ends were trimmed by 0 bases and 8 bases, with 15 bases remaining between them. This CDR3 is CASSLDGQLVEPQHF. CDR3 nucleotide sequence: TGCGCCAGCAGCTTGGATGGACAGCTAGTCGAGCCCCAGCATTTT.

The chain uses TRBV28 and TRBJ2-1; tentatively, D is TRBD2 (6 bases). Germline lookup yields CDR1 MDHEN and CDR2 SYDVKM. The germline V and J ends were trimmed by 10 bases and 5 bases, with 24 bases remaining between them. CDR3 length: 16 residues. The CDR3 loop reads CATMGGSPTLNNEQFF. DNA of the CDR3: TGTGCCACAATGGGAGGTAGCCCAACCTTAAACAATGAGCAGTTCTTC. Filled out from reference TRBV28 and TRBJ2-1, the complete variable domain reads DVKVTQSSRYLVKRTGEKVFLECVQDMDHENMFWYRQDPGLGLRLIYFSYDVKMKEKGDIPEGYSVSREKKERFSLILESASTNQTSMYLCATMGGSPTLNNEQFFGPGTRLTVL.

The chain employs TRBV19 and TRBJ2-2; D ambiguous. This CDR3 contains 14 residues. V was clipped by 1 base and J by 1 base, with 4 bases between them. The germline V gene encodes CDR1 LNHDA and CDR2 SQIVND (reference sequence). CDR3 amino acids: CASSIGQNTGELFF. The CDR3 bases are TGTGCCAGTAGTATAGGTCAGAACACCGGGGAGCTGTTTTTT.

The J gene is TRBJ1-1, the V gene TRBV9, with a tentative D call TRBD1 (5 bases). The CDR3 runs 15 residues. V lost 0 bases to trimming and J lost 5 bases, with 14 bases between them. In germline, CDR1 is SGDLS, CDR2 YYNGEE. CDR3 sequence: CASSVAPGTGTEAFF. The CDR3 nucleotides read TGTGCCAGCAGCGTAGCTCCAGGGACGGGGACTGAAGCTTTCTTT.

CDR3 in amino acids: CASSVGSHEGTGGSNEQFF. As DNA, the CDR3 is TGTGCCAGCAGCGTAGGCTCTCATGAGGGGACAGGGGGCTCCAATGAGCAGTTCTTC. The chain links TRBV9 to TRBJ2-1; 12 bases fit TRBD1. Germline loops: CDR1 SGDLS, CDR2 YYNGEE. With V trimmed by 0 bases and J by 6 bases, 13 bases remained unmatched. The length of the CDR3 is 19 residues.

By proportion, this clone is medium-sized. This chain links TRBV2 with TRBJ1-5; the match to TRBD1 covers 7 bases. Germline V lookup: CDR1 SNHLY, CDR2 FYNNEI. Unmatched junction bases numbered 17, after V lost 5 bases and J lost 10 bases. This CDR3 comprises 16 residues. In DNA form, the CDR3 reads TGTGCCAGCAGTCCCTTGATAGGCAGGGGGAATCGTCCCCAGCATTTT. It codes for CASSPLIGRGNRPQHF.

The J gene is TRBJ2-3, the V gene TRBV4-3; no clear D gene. Germline loops: CDR1 LGHNA, CDR2 YSLEER. This CDR3 has 15 amino acids. Trimming left V 0 bases short and J 6 bases short, with 13 bases between. The CDR3 DNA follows: TGCGCCAGCAGCCAAGACGGAGCTTGGGGTGATACGCAGTATTTT. It is translated as CASSQDGAWGDTQYF.

The V gene is TRBV19, the J gene TRBJ2-1; a weak D match, TRBD1 (6 bases). Trimming removed 2 bases at V and 4 bases at J, with 15 bases between. CDR3 length equals 16 residues. Germline CDR1 is LNHDA and CDR2 is SQIVND (reference sequence). CDR3 DNA: TGTGCCAGTAGTATAAAGGGACAACCTCCTTACAATGAGCAGTTCTTC. This translates into CASSIKGQPPYNEQFF.

This clone was seen a few times. The CDR3 sequence: CASSLGEAGGYEQYF. The CDR3 nucleotides read TGTGCCAGCAGCTTAGGTGAGGCGGGCGGCTACGAGCAGTACTTC. This sequence joins TRBV7-1 and TRBJ2-7; possible D gene TRBD2, 5 bases. TRBV7-1 is reported as an ORF; its role is uncertain. CDR3 length: 15 amino acids. V was pared by 4 bases and J by 3 bases, with 16 bases between.

Only a few counts were recorded for this clone. This chain joins TRBV2 and TRBJ1-1; unclear D gene. The CDR3 covers 13 residues. Germline V gene lookup returns CDR1 SNHLY and CDR2 FYNNEI. The V end lost 3 bases, the J end lost 3 bases, and 8 bases lay between the germline ends. The chain's CDR3 is CASSEKGYTEAFF. The CDR3 nucleotides are TGTGCCAGCAGTGAGAAAGGGTACACTGAAGCTTTCTTT.